This TCR beta chain was recorded in a study of T cells in localized non-small cell lung cancer. This clone was detected once. The protocol was immunoSEQ multiplex PCR, while the TCRdb copy is restricted to in-frame clones and leaves out a portion. The profile shows over 30,000 clones, 85% to 90% of them singletons. The CDR3 consists of 15 residues. Between the trimmed V and J ends, which lost 1 base and 0 bases, there was a span of 8 bases. CDR1 is SGHTS and CDR2 is YDEGEE in the germline V gene. V usage is TRBV5-8 and J usage is TRBJ2-4, with D hard to call. This receptor was identified in a man aged 35 to 69 with stage I lung adenocarcinoma. Here the sequenced sample was peripheral blood, taken before any cancer treatment. Here the CDR3 reads CASSLYLIAKNIQYF. CDR3 DNA sequence: TGTGCCAGCAGCTTGTACCTGATAGCCAAAAACATTCAGTACTTC. Variable domain in full (rest from reference TRBV5-8 and TRBJ2-4): EAGVTQSPTHLIKTRGQQATLRCSPISGHTSVYWYQQALGLGLQFLLWYDEGEERNRGNFPPRFSGRQFPNYSSELNVNALELEDSALYLCASSLYLIAKNIQYFGAGTRLSVL.